This TCR beta chain was retrieved from a study of blood T cell repertoires in COVID-19. The wider study: Samples came from the United States, Italy and Spain, spanning acute and convalescent COVID-19. The analysed material was cDNA or gDNA that came from T cells, B-cell-depleted T cells, or PBMCs.

CDR3 length equals 13 residues. Germline V lookup: CDR1 MNHEY, CDR2 SVGAGI. The ends were cut back, 10 bases at V and 2 bases at J, with 15 bases in the middle. As processed by the authors: Reference gene primer amplification in the assay estimated nucleated cell counts. Using immunoSEQ multiplex PCR, the repertoire was profiled, and TCRdb retains in-frame clones only, with some absent. V and J calls and clone size are copied from that table; D and trimming were computed from the DNA. The sample lists 300,000 to 400,000 clones, around 83% seen once, with approximately 3.1% in the top ten. This clone was seen once.

This TCR was recovered from a man aged 25 to 40 with active or convalescent COVID-19. Sequenced sample: peripheral blood. V gene TRBV6-5 combines with J gene TRBJ2-7; D is undetermined. The CDR3, as DNA: TGTGCCACGTTAGAAATTTTCACCTACGAGCAGTACTTC. Encoded protein: CATLEIFTYEQYF.